This T cell receptor (beta chain) is from a study of neurological immune-mediated disorders. Points from the study as a whole: The greatest TCR clonal expansion appeared in HTLV-1-associated myelopathy and the smallest, falling below healthy controls, in multiple sclerosis. The study found no CDR3 amino acid sequences shared by expanded clones across subjects, suggesting private repertoires in all groups.

This clonotype was observed many times. What it binds is not known. 5'RACE with 10-nucleotide random UMIs generated the cDNA. TCRdb independently ran MiXCR on the 5' RACE reads; one entry per CDR3 protein. The sample has over 90,000 distinct CDR3 sequences, about 10% seen once; the top ten hold about 3%. Sample time point: longitudinal time-point 3. Unsorted libraries were derived from 2 million PBMCs stored at -80 C. The receptor was derived from a female donor with HTLV-1-associated myelopathy (HAM/TSP). Sequenced sample: PBMCs.

CDR3 in amino acids: CASGRGEASYNEQFF. CDR3 DNA: TGCGCCAGCGGACGTGGGGAAGCCTCCTACAATGAGCAGTTCTTC. This chain joins TRBV5-1 and TRBJ2-1; D gene unclear. This CDR3 is built from 15 residues. Trimming cost V 7 bases and J 0 bases, with 14 bases left between them. Looked up from germline, CDR1 is SGHRS and CDR2 is YFSETQ.